Given below is one T cell receptor beta chain in context. The antigen is unknown. The CDR3 length is 14 residues. Unmatched junction bases numbered 3, after V lost 2 bases and J lost 8 bases. CDR1 is GTSNPN, CDR2 SVGIG, per germline (reference sequence). This record belongs to a study of early T cells in non-severe SARS-CoV-2 infection. Study in general: Chains from this unsorted whole-blood bulk RNA could not be paired. Notes on the study in general: A preference for anti-spike CD8 responses marked VDJdb matching, which missed private and CD4 specificities.

Individual cDNA molecules received unique molecular identifiers during library preparation. TCRdb processed the 5' RACE reads anew with MiXCR; each CDR3 protein has one entry. Altogether 35,000 to 45,000 distinct CDR3 sequences are present, over 5% being singletons, with the ten largest covering 9.5% to 15%. The chain combines TRBV30 with TRBJ1-6; 10 bases line up with TRBD1. This sequence originates from an adult who was a healthcare worker with PCR-confirmed SARS-CoV-2 infection or an uninfected control (not recorded which). The sample was whole blood. The CDR3 sequence is CAWSRTGGDSPLHF. The CDR3 bases are TGTGCCTGGAGTCGGACAGGGGGGGATTCACCCCTCCACTTT.